In this sample, the clone carrying this T cell receptor beta chain turned up a few times. Its antigen remains unknown. This sample is drawn from a study of STAT5B mutations in CD4+ large granular lymphocyte leukemia. Findings and limits, study-wide: 8/27 top patient clones versus 2/35 control clones were TRBV06-family. Without HLA matching, higher CD4+ than CD8+ T-LGLL clonality could reflect small sample size.

The survey-level immunoSEQ assay was used. The protocol was immunoSEQ multiplex PCR, while the TCRdb copy is restricted to in-frame clones and leaves out a portion. Of tens of thousands of clones listed, around two thirds are singletons. Germline V CDR1 and CDR2: SQVTM, ANQGSEA. V was trimmed by 1 base and J by 2 bases, leaving 11 bases between them. This CDR3 spans 14 amino acids. What was sequenced was CD4+ T cells from blood buffy coats. The chain has TRBV29-1 and TRBJ1-1; D not certain. The origin of this receptor is a human donor in good health. For the CDR3, the DNA is TGCAGCGTTGAAGTTTTGGGCTCTAACACTGAAGCTTTCTTT. Amino acids: CSVEVLGSNTEAFF.